Sequencing of this TCR beta chain was carried out in a study of blood T cell repertoires in COVID-19. About the research overall: Samples of COVID-19 (acute and convalescent) were obtained from the United States, Italy and Spain. PBMCs, B-cell-depleted T cells, or T cells provided the cDNA or gDNA that made up the material.

Germline V lookup: CDR1 SGHVS, CDR2 FNYEAQ. The CDR3 totals 16 residues. V gave up 5 bases and J gave up 1 base; unmatched junction bases: 10. As originally analysed: Reference gene primer amplification in the assay estimated nucleated cell counts. The method was immunoSEQ multiplex PCR; TCRdb's version includes in-frame clones alone and lacks a portion of them. V, J and clone size derive from that table, while D and trimming were established from the DNA sequence. The sample lists tens of thousands of clones, roughly 90% occurring once. The clonotype originates from a human donor in a cohort sampled during active COVID-19. The specimen sequenced was peripheral blood. V gene TRBV7-6 combines with J gene TRBJ2-7, with 8 bases fitting TRBD1. CDR3 loop: CASSVDPGQESYEQYF. CDR3 nucleotides: TGTGCCAGCAGCGTTGACCCGGGACAGGAATCCTACGAGCAGTACTTC.